This T cell receptor (beta chain) was recorded in a study of blood T cell repertoires in COVID-19. Study as a whole: Sites in the United States, Italy and Spain provided acute and convalescent COVID-19 samples.

Germline V lookup: CDR1 KGHSH, CDR2 LQKENI. CDR3 length equals 13 residues. V lost 2 bases, J lost 4 bases, and 8 bases lay in between. In the original processing: Amplification of reference gene primers was used by the study to estimate nucleated cell counts. Repertoires were generated with immunoSEQ multiplex PCR, while TCRdb's copy carries only in-frame clones and drops some. The DNA was the basis for D and trimming; V, J and clone size are from that table. This sample carries about 150,000 clones, around 90% of them seen once, and the ten largest clones take less than 4.5%. The clonotype originates from a woman in her sixties with active or convalescent COVID-19. The chain carries TRBV18 and TRBJ1-2, with a tentative D call TRBD1 (6 bases). Sample: peripheral blood. The CDR3 spells CASSPGQLYGYTF. CDR3 nucleotides: TGTGCCAGCTCACCAGGACAGCTCTATGGCTACACCTTC.